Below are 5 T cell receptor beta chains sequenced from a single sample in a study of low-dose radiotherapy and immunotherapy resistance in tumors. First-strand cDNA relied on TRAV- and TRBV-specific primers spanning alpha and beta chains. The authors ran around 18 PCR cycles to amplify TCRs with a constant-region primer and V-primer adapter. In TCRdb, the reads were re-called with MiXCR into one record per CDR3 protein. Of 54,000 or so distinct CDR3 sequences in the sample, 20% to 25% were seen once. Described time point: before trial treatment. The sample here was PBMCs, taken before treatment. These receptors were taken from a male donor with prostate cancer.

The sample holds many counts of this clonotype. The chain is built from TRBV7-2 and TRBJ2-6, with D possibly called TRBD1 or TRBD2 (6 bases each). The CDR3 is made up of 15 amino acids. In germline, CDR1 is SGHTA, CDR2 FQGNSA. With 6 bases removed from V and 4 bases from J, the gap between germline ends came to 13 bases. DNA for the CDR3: TGTGCCAGCAGGGAGGGGGTATCCGGGGCCAACGTCCTGACTTTC. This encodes CASREGVSGANVLTF.

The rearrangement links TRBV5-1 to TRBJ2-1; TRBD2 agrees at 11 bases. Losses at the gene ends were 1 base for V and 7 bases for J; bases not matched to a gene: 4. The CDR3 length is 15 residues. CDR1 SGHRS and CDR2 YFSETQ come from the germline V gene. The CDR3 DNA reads TGCGCCAGCAGCTTGTCACTAGCGGGAGTTAATGAGCAGTTCTTC. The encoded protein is CASSLSLAGVNEQFF.

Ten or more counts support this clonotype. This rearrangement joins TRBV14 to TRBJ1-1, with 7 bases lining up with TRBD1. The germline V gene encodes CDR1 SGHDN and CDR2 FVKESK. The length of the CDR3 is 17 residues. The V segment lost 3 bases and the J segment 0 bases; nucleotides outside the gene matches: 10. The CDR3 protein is CASSHTRDRLMNTEAFF. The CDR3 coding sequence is TGTGCCAGCAGCCACACCCGGGACAGATTGATGAACACTGAAGCTTTCTTT.

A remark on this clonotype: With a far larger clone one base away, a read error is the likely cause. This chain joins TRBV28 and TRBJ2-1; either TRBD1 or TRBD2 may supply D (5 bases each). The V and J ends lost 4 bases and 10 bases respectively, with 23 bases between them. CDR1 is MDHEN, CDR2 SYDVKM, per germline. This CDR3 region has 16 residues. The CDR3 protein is CASSSPGNRGSYEQFF. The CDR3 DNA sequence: TGTGCCAGCAGTTCGCCCGGGAATCGGGGCTCCTACGAGCAGTTCTTC.

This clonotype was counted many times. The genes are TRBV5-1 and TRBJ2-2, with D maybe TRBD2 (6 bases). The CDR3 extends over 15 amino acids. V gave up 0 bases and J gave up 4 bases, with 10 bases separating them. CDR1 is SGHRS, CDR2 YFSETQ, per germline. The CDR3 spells CASSLVFGSTGELFF. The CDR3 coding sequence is TGCGCCAGCAGCTTGGTGTTCGGGAGCACCGGGGAGCTGTTTTTT.